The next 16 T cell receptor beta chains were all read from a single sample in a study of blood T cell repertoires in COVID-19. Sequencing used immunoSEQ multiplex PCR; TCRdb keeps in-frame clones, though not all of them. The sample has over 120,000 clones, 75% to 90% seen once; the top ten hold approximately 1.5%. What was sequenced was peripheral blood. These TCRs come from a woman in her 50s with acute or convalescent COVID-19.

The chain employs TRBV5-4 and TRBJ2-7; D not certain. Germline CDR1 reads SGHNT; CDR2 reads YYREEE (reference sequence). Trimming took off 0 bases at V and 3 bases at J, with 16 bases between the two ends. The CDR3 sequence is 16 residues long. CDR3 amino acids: CASSLDSAPSNYEQYF. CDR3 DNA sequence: TGTGCCAGCAGCTTGGACTCTGCCCCCTCGAACTACGAGCAGTACTTC.

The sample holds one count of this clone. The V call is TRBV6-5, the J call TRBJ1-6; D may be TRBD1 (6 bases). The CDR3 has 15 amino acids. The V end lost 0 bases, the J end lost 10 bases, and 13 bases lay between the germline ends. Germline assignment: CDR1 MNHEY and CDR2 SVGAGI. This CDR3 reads CASSYSFGGRSPLHF. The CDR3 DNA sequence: TGTGCCAGCAGTTACTCCTTCGGGGGGCGATCACCCCTCCACTTT.

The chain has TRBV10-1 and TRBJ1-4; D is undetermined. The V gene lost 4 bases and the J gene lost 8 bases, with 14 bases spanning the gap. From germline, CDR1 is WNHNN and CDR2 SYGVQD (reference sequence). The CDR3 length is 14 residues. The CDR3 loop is CASSVPRAGEKLFF. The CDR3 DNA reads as TGCGCCAGCAGTGTACCGCGGGCGGGGGAAAAACTGTTTTTT.

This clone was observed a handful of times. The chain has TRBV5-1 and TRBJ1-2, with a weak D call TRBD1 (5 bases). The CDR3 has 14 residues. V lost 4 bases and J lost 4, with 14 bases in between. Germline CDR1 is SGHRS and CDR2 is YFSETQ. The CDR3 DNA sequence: TGCGCCAGCAGCGCCGACAGAACGGCCTATGGCTACACCTTC. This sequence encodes CASSADRTAYGYTF. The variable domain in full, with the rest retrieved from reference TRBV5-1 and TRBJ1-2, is KAGVTQTPRYLIKTRGQQVTLSCSPISGHRSVSWYQQTPGQGLQFLFEYFSETQRNKGNFPGRFSGRQFSNSRSEMNVSTLELGDSALYLCASSADRTAYGYTFGSGTRLTVV.

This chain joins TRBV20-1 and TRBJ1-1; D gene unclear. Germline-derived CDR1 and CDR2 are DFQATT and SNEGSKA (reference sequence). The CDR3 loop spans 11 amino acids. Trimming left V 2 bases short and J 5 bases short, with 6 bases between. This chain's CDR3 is CSARRETEAFF. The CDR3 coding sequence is TGCAGTGCTAGAAGAGAGACTGAAGCTTTCTTT.

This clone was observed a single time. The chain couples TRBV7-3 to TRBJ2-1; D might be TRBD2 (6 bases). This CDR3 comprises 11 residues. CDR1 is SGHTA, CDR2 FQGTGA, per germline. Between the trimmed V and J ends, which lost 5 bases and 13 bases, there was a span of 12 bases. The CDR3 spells CASSPGTGQFF. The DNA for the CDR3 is TGTGCCAGCAGCCCCGGGACTGGACAGTTCTTC.

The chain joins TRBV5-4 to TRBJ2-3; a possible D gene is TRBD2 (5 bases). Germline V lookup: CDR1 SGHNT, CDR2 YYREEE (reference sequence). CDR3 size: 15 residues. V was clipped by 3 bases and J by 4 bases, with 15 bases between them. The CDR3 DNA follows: TGTGCCAGCAGCTCTCCCCAGCGGCCCGCAGATACGCAGTATTTT. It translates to CASSSPQRPADTQYF.

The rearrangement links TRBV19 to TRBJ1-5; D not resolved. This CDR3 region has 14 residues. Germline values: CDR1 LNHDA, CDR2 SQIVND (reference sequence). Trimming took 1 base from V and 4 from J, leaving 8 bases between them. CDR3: CASSIVEWNQPQHF. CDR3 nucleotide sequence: TGTGCCAGTAGTATAGTAGAGTGGAATCAGCCCCAGCATTTT.

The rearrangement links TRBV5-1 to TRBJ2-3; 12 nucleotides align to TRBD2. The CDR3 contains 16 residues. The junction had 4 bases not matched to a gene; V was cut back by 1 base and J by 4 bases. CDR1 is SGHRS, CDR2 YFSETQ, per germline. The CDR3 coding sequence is TGCGCCAGCAGCTTGCTACTAGCGGGGGGTGCAGATACGCAGTATTTT. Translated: CASSLLLAGGADTQYF.

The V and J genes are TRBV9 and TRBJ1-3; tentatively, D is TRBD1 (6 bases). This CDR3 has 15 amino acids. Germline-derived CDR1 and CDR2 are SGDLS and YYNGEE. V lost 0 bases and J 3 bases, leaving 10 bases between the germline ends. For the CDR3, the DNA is TGTGCCAGCAGCGTAGGCCAGGGGATTGGAAACACCATATATTTT. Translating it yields CASSVGQGIGNTIYF. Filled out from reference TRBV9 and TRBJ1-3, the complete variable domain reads DSGVTQTPKHLITATGQRVTLRCSPRSGDLSVYWYQQSLDQGLQFLIQYYNGEERAKGNILERFSAQQFPDLHSELNLSSLELGDSALYFCASSVGQGIGNTIYFGEGSWLTVV.

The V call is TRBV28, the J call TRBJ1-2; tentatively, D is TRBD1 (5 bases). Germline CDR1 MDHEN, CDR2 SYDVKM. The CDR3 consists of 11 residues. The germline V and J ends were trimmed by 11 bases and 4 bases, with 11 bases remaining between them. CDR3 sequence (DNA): TGTGCCGCTGGGAGGGGCTATGGCTACACCTTC. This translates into CAAGRGYGYTF.

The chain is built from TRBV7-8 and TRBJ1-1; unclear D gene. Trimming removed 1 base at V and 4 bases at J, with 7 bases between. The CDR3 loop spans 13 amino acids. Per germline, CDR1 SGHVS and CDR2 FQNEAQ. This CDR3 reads CASSLGESTEAFF. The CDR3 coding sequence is TGTGCCAGCAGCTTAGGGGAGAGCACTGAAGCTTTCTTT. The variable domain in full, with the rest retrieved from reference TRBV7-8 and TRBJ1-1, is GAGVSQSPRYKVAKRGQDVALRCDPISGHVSLFWYQQALGQGPEFLTYFQNEAQLDKSGLPSDRFFAERPEGSVSTLKIQRTQQEDSAVYLCASSLGESTEAFFGQGTRLTVV.

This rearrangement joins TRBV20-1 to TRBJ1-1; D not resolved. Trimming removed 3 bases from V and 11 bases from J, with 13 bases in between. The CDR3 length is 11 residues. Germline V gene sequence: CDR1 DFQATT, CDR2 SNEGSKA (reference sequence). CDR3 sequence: CSASIGLTAFF. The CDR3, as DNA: TGCAGTGCTAGTATTGGACTCACGGCTTTCTTT.

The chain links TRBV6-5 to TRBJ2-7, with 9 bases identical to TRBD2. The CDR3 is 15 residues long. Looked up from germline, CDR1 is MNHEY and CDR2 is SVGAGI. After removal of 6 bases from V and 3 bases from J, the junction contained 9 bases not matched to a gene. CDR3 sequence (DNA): TGTGCCAGCAGCCCCGGACTAGCGATACACTACGAGCAGTACTTC. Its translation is CASSPGLAIHYEQYF.

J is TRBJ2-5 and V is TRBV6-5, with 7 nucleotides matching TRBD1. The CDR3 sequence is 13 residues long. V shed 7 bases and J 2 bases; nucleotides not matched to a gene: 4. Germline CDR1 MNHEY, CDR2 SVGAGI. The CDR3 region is CASNGQAQETQYF. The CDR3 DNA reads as TGTGCCAGCAACGGACAGGCACAAGAGACCCAGTACTTC.

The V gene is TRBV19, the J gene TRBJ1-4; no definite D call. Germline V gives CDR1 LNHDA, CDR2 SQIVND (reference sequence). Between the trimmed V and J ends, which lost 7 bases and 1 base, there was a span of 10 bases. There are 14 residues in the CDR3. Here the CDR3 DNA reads TGTGCCAGTAACGAAGGGAGAACTAATGAAAAACTGTTTTTT. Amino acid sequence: CASNEGRTNEKLFF.